The sequence of this T cell receptor beta chain was determined in a study of T cells after yellow fever vaccination. TCR cDNA, made by 5'RACE template switching, carried an added universal primer site and UMIs. TCRdb reprocessed the 5' RACE reads via MiXCR and lists one record per CDR3 protein. The table includes about 400,000 distinct CDR3 sequences, over 5% detected once. The germline V gene has CDR1 MNHNS and CDR2 SASEGT. Trimming cost V 5 bases and J 5 bases, with 20 bases left between them. The CDR3 loop spans 16 amino acids. Source: PBMCs, taken 5 days after the yellow fever booster vaccination. The J gene is TRBJ2-3, the V gene TRBV6-1; a weak D match, TRBD2 (6 bases). The receptor was isolated from a man aged 25 to 45 who received the YFV17D yellow fever vaccine. The chain's CDR3 is CASSPSVGRGVDTQYF. CDR3 DNA sequence: TGTGCCAGCAGTCCCTCCGTCGGGAGAGGTGTAGATACGCAGTATTTT.